This paragraph reports one T cell receptor (beta chain). These data are taken from a study of blood T cell repertoires in COVID-19. Study details: Collection of acute and convalescent COVID-19 samples took place in the United States, Italy and Spain. The cDNA or gDNA used as material had been derived from T cells, B-cell-depleted T cells, or PBMCs.

Original methodology: Amplified reference gene primers provided the basis for estimating nucleated cell counts. Produced via immunoSEQ multiplex PCR; TCRdb's table is partial and in-frame only. The V and J calls and clone size were taken over from that table, and D and trimming were inferred from the DNA. This table has 110,000 to 150,000 clones, over 75% appearing once. Germline V lookup: CDR1 SGHRS, CDR2 YFSETQ. The CDR3 has 14 amino acids. V was clipped by 4 bases and J by 7 bases, with 15 bases between them. The sequenced material came from peripheral blood. V is TRBV5-1 and J is TRBJ2-1; a possible D gene is TRBD2 (6 bases). The TCR was taken from a human donor in a cohort sampled during active COVID-19. CDR3 region: CASSPTAGRNEQFF. CDR3 nucleotides: TGCGCCAGCAGCCCTACAGCGGGCCGGAATGAGCAGTTCTTC.